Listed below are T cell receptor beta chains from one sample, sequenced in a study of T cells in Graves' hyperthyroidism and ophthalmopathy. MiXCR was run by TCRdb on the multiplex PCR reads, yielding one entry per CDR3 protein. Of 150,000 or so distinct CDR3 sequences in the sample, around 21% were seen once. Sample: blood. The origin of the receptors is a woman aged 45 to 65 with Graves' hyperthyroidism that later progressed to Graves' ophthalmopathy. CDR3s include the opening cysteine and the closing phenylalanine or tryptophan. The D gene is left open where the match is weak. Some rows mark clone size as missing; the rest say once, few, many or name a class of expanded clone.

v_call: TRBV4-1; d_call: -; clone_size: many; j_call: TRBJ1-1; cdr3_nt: TGCGCCAGCAGCCAAGGTTGGGGGGCGGACACTGAAGCTTTCTTT; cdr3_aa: CASSQGWGADTEAFF
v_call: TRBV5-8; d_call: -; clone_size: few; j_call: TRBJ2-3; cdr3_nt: TGTGCCAGCAGCATAATTTCGACAGGAGAGGCCACAGATACGCAGTATTTT; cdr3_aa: CASSIISTGEATDTQYF
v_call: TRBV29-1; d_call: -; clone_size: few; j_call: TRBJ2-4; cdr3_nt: TGCAGCGTTGGTGGAACCAGTAGTAACTTAGCCAAAAACATTCAGTACTTC; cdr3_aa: CSVGGTSSNLAKNIQYF
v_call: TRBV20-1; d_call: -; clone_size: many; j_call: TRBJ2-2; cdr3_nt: TGCAGTGCTAGAGCCCGAGGGCGGGAGAACACCGGGGAGCTGTTTTTT; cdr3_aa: CSARARGRENTGELFF
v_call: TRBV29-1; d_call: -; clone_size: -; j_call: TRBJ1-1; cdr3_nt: TGCAGCGTTAGGACAGTGGGTTGGAACACTGAAGCTTTCTTT; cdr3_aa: CSVRTVGWNTEAFF
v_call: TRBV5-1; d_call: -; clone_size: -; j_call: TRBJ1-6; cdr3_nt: TGCGCCAGCAGGGAGCAGGGGCCGTATAATTCACCCCTCCACTTT; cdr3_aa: CASREQGPYNSPLHF
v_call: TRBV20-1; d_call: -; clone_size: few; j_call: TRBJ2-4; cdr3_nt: TGCAGTGCTCAGACAGGCATACTAGCCAAAAACATTCAGTACTTC; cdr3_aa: CSAQTGILAKNIQYF
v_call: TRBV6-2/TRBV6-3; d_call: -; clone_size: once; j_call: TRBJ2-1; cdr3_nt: TGTGCCAGCAGAACCTACCGGGAAGGGAAGGACTACAATGAGCAGTTCTTC; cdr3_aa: CASRTYREGKDYNEQFF
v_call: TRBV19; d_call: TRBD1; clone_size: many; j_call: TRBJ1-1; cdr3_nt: TGTGCCAGCCGACAGGGCTGGAACACTGAAGCTTTCTTT; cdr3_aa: CASRQGWNTEAFF
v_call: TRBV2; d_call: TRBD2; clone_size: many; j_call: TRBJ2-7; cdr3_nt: TGTGCCAGCATAAGCGGGACTGACTACGAGCAGTACTTC; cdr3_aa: CASISGTDYEQYF
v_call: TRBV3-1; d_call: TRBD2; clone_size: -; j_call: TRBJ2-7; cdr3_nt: TGTGCCAGCAGCCGAAGGCGGGAGACCCCCGAGCAGTACTTC; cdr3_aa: CASSRRRETPEQYF
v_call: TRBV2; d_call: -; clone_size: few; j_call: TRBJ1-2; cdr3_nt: TGTGCCAGCAGGAAGGGCACCGGGGGAGGGAACTATGGCTACACCTTC; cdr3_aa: CASRKGTGGGNYGYTF
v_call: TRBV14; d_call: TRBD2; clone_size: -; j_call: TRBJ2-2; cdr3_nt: TGTGCCAGCAGCCAAGAAATGCTAGCGGGATACACCGGGGAGCTGTTTTTT; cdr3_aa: CASSQEMLAGYTGELFF
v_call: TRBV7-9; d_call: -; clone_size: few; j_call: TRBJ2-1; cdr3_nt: TGTGCCAGCAGCTTACGAGGGGCGGGTGCCAACAATGAGCAGTTCTTC; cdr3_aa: CASSLRGAGANNEQFF
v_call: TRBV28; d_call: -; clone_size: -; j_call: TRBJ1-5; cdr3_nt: TGTGCCAGCAGTTTTTGGGGGGCGCGCAATCAGCCCCAGCATTTT; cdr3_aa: CASSFWGARNQPQHF
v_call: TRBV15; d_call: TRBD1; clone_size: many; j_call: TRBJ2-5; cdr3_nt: TGTGCCACCAGCAGGGGATCCGGGACAGAGGAGACCCAGTACTTC; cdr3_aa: CATSRGSGTEETQYF
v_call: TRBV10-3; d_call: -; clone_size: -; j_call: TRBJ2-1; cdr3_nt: TGTGCCATCAGTGAGTCAGATAGGGATGAGCAGTTCTTC; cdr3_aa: CAISESDRDEQFF
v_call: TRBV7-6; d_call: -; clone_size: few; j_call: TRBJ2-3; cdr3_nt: TGTGCCAGCAGCTTCGGTTCTCTAGCGACAGATACGCAGTATTTT; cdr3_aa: CASSFGSLATDTQYF